The following is a TCR beta chain sequence with its context. The sample belongs to a study of blood T cell repertoires in COVID-19. Study in general: Material from acute and convalescent COVID-19 was sourced from the United States, Italy and Spain. Sources were T cells, B-cell-depleted T cells, or PBMCs; the material itself was cDNA or gDNA.

In the original workflow: The assay estimated nucleated cells by amplifying reference gene primers. Profiled with immunoSEQ multiplex PCR; TCRdb holds only in-frame clones, not every one. V and J calls and clone size come straight from that table; D and trimming were deduced from the DNA. The sample has about 210,000 clones, around 83% seen once. This CDR3 has 12 amino acids. Germline CDR1 reads LGHDT; CDR2 reads YNNKEL (reference sequence). V dropped 6 bases and J dropped 8 bases, with 13 bases sitting between them. This sequence joins TRBV3-1 (or the pseudogene TRBV3-2) and TRBJ1-2; the D is unclear. Specimen: peripheral blood. The receptor was isolated from a man aged 50 to 60 with active or convalescent COVID-19. As DNA, the CDR3 is TGTGCCAGCAGTCCGGACTCCCGGGGCTACACCTTC. This translates into CASSPDSRGYTF.